Listed below are T cell receptor beta chains from one sample, sequenced in a study of blood T cell repertoires in COVID-19. The assay was immunoSEQ multiplex PCR, and TCRdb's table has in-frame clones only and misses some. Seen here are 160,000 or so clones, 82% observed once, and the top ten hold approximately 18%. Sequenced input: PBMCs or T cells enriched from blood (not recorded which). Receptor source: a man in his 60s who had recovered from COVID-19. Each CDR3 is given without its conserved first and last residue.

j_call v_call cdr3_aa
TRBJ2-3 TRBV9 ASSQRDRWTDTQY
TRBJ1-2 TRBV3-1/TRBV3-2 ASSPNKEGHYGYT
TRBJ1-1 TRBV11-2 ASSIGQGRTEAF
TRBJ2-5 TRBV6-5 ASRPGGLETQY
TRBJ2-7 TRBV4-1 ASSQPTVDYEQY
TRBJ2-1 TRBV5-1 ASSLGQSYNEQF
TRBJ2-5 TRBV11-1 ASSLGGSGETQY
TRBJ1-5 TRBV27 ASSLAGGRQPQH
TRBJ1-2 TRBV5-5 ASSLGGPNYGYT
TRBJ2-3 TRBV27 ASSLQGHPTDTQY
TRBJ1-5 TRBV12-3/TRBV12-4 ASTQGRSQPQH
TRBJ2-5 TRBV5-4 ASSLDQGAGETQY
TRBJ2-7 TRBV2 ASSVTASYEQY
TRBJ2-6 TRBV9 ASSVGHISGANVLT
TRBJ2-2 TRBV7-3 ASSRTPGGYSGELF
TRBJ2-1 TRBV30 AWSGTGGFYNEQF
TRBJ2-3 TRBV7-3 ASSLGTSGTDTQY
TRBJ1-4 TRBV12-3/TRBV12-4 ASSQGGQERVF
TRBJ1-2 TRBV4-2 ASSQDSTTGGMGYT
TRBJ2-5 TRBV28 ASRALDRTQETQY
TRBJ1-4 TRBV11-2 ASRHRGEKLF
TRBJ2-2 TRBV7-7 ASSLVASGSSGELF
TRBJ2-5 TRBV7-9 ASSLVGAQETQY
TRBJ2-1 TRBV2 ARLGQSNEQF
TRBJ2-3 TRBV7-3 ASSLISSDTQY
TRBJ2-1 TRBV5-5 ASSSLAGGTLDEQF
TRBJ2-1 TRBV3-1/TRBV3-2 ASSRQGGYNEQF
TRBJ2-1 TRBV29-1 SVDRDRGDSEQF
TRBJ1-2 TRBV3-1/TRBV3-2 ASSQVDREGGYT
TRBJ1-1 TRBV5-1 ASSIGSRSSGVGAEAF
TRBJ1-6 TRBV23-1 ASSPRRPLH
TRBJ1-2 TRBV20-1 SASVGGDTMAGYT
TRBJ2-2 TRBV19 ASSIGTGYTGELF
TRBJ1-1 TRBV5-1 ASSLETSNTEAF
TRBJ2-3 TRBV15 ATSRDRQGREDTQY
TRBJ1-2 TRBV2 ASSDDYWDSDGYT
TRBJ2-1 TRBV9 ASSVGIAGVSDEQF
TRBJ2-1 TRBV3-1/TRBV3-2 ASSQGAGGHNEQF
TRBJ1-6 TRBV11-2 ASSLVQQGAAYNSPLH
TRBJ2-4 TRBV5-1 ASSPRQGSLAKNIQY
TRBJ2-2 TRBV29-1 SGGQNANTGELF
TRBJ2-7 TRBV11-2 ASSGTSGSYEQY
TRBJ1-4 TRBV4-1 ASSQDAGTQTGKLF
TRBJ2-7 TRBV28 ASSRRTSGYYEQY